The rows below give T cell receptor beta chains drawn from one sample of a study of cytomegalovirus exposure and HLA in healthy donors. Produced via immunoSEQ multiplex PCR; TCRdb's table is partial and in-frame only. The sample has approximately 130,000 clones; around 78% are singletons. The material sequenced was PBMCs. The receptors here all came from a female donor in good health and CMV-seropositive. The CDR3 runs from the conserved cysteine through the conserved F or W. The D gene is left open where the match is weak. Size values are once, few and many counts, or a class for expanded clones, and some rows have none.

D: -
size: few
V: TRBV4-1
J: TRBJ2-3
CDR3: CASSQDPRYTDTQYF
DNA: TGCGCCAGCAGCCAAGACCCTAGGTACACAGATACGCAGTATTTT

D: -
size: -
V: TRBV5-1
J: TRBJ2-5
CDR3: CASSLYSAGQETQYF
DNA: TGCGCCAGCAGCTTGTATTCTGCAGGTCAAGAGACCCAGTACTTC

D: -
size: -
V: TRBV5-5
J: TRBJ1-3
CDR3: CASSGTGSGGNTIYF
DNA: TGTGCCAGCAGCGGTACAGGGTCGGGCGGAAACACCATATATTTT

D: -
size: -
V: TRBV5-1
J: TRBJ2-7
CDR3: CASSLSTGTGEQYF
DNA: TGCGCCAGCAGCTTGTCCACAGGGACGGGGGAGCAGTACTTC

D: TRBD2
size: -
V: TRBV5-4
J: TRBJ2-2
CDR3: CASSLWLAGDRTGELFF
DNA: TGTGCCAGCAGCTTGTGGCTAGCGGGAGACCGCACCGGGGAGCTGTTTTTT

D: -
size: -
V: TRBV7-9
J: TRBJ2-7
CDR3: CASLGQSYEQYF
DNA: TGTGCCAGCCTGGGGCAGTCCTACGAGCAGTACTTC

D: TRBD2
size: -
V: TRBV7-9
J: TRBJ2-3
CDR3: CASSDAGLGAGTDTQYF
DNA: TGTGCCAGCAGCGACGCGGGACTAGGGGCCGGCACAGATACGCAGTATTTT

D: -
size: -
V: TRBV5-1
J: TRBJ1-1
CDR3: CASSRGEGMNTEAFF
DNA: TGCGCCAGCAGTCGGGGGGAGGGTATGAACACTGAAGCTTTCTTT

D: -
size: few
V: TRBV10-3
J: TRBJ1-6
CDR3: CAISEQGWNSPLHF
DNA: TGTGCCATCAGTGAGCAGGGTTGGAATTCACCCCTCCACTTT

D: TRBD2
size: few
V: TRBV2
J: TRBJ2-2
CDR3: CASSDRGGRENTGELFF
DNA: TGTGCCAGCAGTGACCGAGGCGGGAGAGAGAACACCGGGGAGCTGTTTTTT

D: -
size: few
V: TRBV9
J: TRBJ1-2
CDR3: CASSPSPGAYGYTF
DNA: TGTGCCAGCAGCCCCAGCCCAGGGGCCTATGGCTACACCTTC

D: -
size: -
V: TRBV7-2
J: TRBJ2-5
CDR3: CASSPASSQETQYF
DNA: TGTGCCAGCAGCCCAGCGTCCAGCCAAGAGACCCAGTACTTC

D: TRBD2
size: -
V: TRBV27
J: TRBJ2-7
CDR3: CASSLGLAGDYAYEQYF
DNA: TGTGCCAGCAGTTTAGGTCTAGCGGGAGACTATGCGTACGAGCAGTACTTC

D: TRBD2
size: -
V: TRBV9
J: TRBJ2-7
CDR3: CASSAGLAGSYEQYF
DNA: TGTGCCAGCAGCGCGGGACTAGCGGGCTCCTACGAGCAGTACTTC

D: TRBD1
size: -
V: TRBV18
J: TRBJ2-5
CDR3: CASSPWTGVKETQYF
DNA: TGTGCCAGCTCACCTTGGACAGGGGTAAAAGAGACCCAGTACTTC

D: -
size: -
V: TRBV7-2
J: TRBJ2-1
CDR3: CASSLARLGYNEQFF
DNA: TGTGCCAGCAGCTTAGCGAGACTAGGTTACAATGAGCAGTTCTTC

D: TRBD2
size: -
V: TRBV12-5
J: TRBJ2-2
CDR3: CASGLSTSGDLTGELFF
DNA: TGTGCTAGTGGTTTGTCAACTAGCGGGGACCTCACCGGGGAGCTGTTTTTT

D: TRBD1
size: -
V: TRBV4-1
J: TRBJ2-7
CDR3: CASSRQGTSGSYEQYF
DNA: TGCGCCAGCAGCCGACAGGGGACGTCGGGCTCCTACGAGCAGTACTTC

D: -
size: -
V: TRBV10-1
J: TRBJ1-2
CDR3: CASSDREDYGYTF
DNA: TGCGCCAGCAGTGACAGGGAGGACTATGGCTACACCTTC

D: -
size: once
V: TRBV4-1
J: TRBJ1-3
CDR3: CASSQGWGGNTIYF
DNA: TGCGCCAGCAGCCAAGGATGGGGGGGTAACACCATATATTTT

D: TRBD2
size: -
V: TRBV7-9
J: TRBJ2-7
CDR3: CASSLGGSQSYEQYF
DNA: TGTGCCAGCAGCTTAGGCGGGAGCCAGTCCTACGAGCAGTACTTC

D: -
size: -
V: TRBV30
J: TRBJ2-1
CDR3: CAWSVGTTWNEQFF
DNA: TGTGCCTGGAGTGTAGGGACAACCTGGAATGAGCAGTTCTTC

D: -
size: once
V: TRBV2
J: TRBJ2-5
CDR3: CAISTGTYQETQYF
DNA: TGTGCCATCTCGACAGGGACTTACCAAGAGACCCAGTACTTC

D: -
size: few
V: TRBV6-1
J: TRBJ1-4
CDR3: CASSEIGSAEKLFF
DNA: TGTGCCAGCAGTGAAATAGGGAGCGCGGAAAAACTGTTTTTT

D: TRBD1
size: few
V: TRBV6-1
J: TRBJ2-7
CDR3: CASSDNVQGADEQYF
DNA: TGTGCCAGCAGTGACAACGTACAGGGGGCAGACGAGCAGTACTTC

D: TRBD1
size: -
V: TRBV6-1
J: TRBJ2-7
CDR3: CASSPGTGPYEQYF
DNA: TGTGCCAGCAGCCCCGGGACAGGGCCCTACGAGCAGTACTTC

D: TRBD1
size: -
V: TRBV7-9
J: TRBJ1-4
CDR3: CASSLATGGREKLFF
DNA: TGTGCCAGCAGCTTAGCGACAGGGGGCAGGGAAAAACTGTTTTTT

D: -
size: -
V: TRBV7-3
J: TRBJ2-3
CDR3: CASSSGATDTQYF
DNA: TGTGCCAGCAGCTCAGGGGCCACAGATACGCAGTATTTT

D: -
size: -
V: TRBV6-1
J: TRBJ2-3
CDR3: CATRRASRGTDTQYF
DNA: TGTGCCACCCGTCGCGCTAGCCGCGGCACAGATACGCAGTATTTT